Included here is one T cell receptor (beta chain) sequence, with context. Its specificity is not known. The CDR3 is 12 residues long. The V and J ends lost 2 bases and 10 bases, in that order; junction bases with no gene match: 4. Germline loops: CDR1 LGHDT, CDR2 YNNKEL (reference sequence). Clones were read by immunoSEQ multiplex PCR, and TCRdb kept only the in-frame ones, dropping some. The repertoire includes 25,000 or so clones, roughly 73% of them detected once, and 5% sits in the top ten. ViraFEST expansion of antigen-specific CD4+ T cells with viral peptide pools preceded sequencing. Isolating CD4+ T cells followed less than 12 days of culture. None of the vaccinated had previously contracted SARS-CoV-2, and their nucleocapsid antibodies tested negative. Cells had half their medium changed to IL-2 medium on days 3 and 7. These data are taken from a study of vaccination effects on CD4 cells after COVID-19. Findings of the study overall: Substantial clonal contraction characterized both infection- and vaccine-induced clones late after vaccination.

V and J are TRBV3-1 (or the pseudogene TRBV3-2) and TRBJ1-1, with 7 bases aligning to TRBD1. The TCR comes from a human donor who received a COVID-19 vaccine. Here the sequenced sample was CD4+ T cells from PBMCs cultured with SARS-CoV-2 spike peptides, taken before COVID-19 vaccination. CDR3 in DNA: TGTGCCAGCAGCCAAAGGACAGGTGGAGCTTTCTTT. Its protein is CASSQRTGGAFF.